The clone carrying this TCR beta chain was seen only a few times. Its target is unknown. Making the TCR beta libraries involved quantitative 5'-RACE with molecular barcodes. One entry per CDR3 protein, called by TCRdb with MiXCR from the 5' RACE reads. Of some 130,000 distinct CDR3 sequences listed, just under 7.5% are singletons. The sample belongs to a study of CD8 T cells in ankylosing spondylitis. Points from the study as a whole: CD8+ by phenotype, disease-linked clones were relatively rare in peripheral blood. Seemingly characteristic of ankylosing spondylitis blood was a TCR beta motif consisting of roughly 8 highly homologous variants. Significant enrichment of disease-linked clones was reported in matched ankylosing spondylitis synovial fluid.

Germline V gene data show CDR1 as KGHSH and CDR2 as LQKENI. CDR3 length: 14 residues. The V gene lost 1 base and the J gene lost 3 bases, with 10 bases spanning the gap. This receptor was obtained from a female donor with ankylosing spondylitis or in good health (not recorded which). The gene calls are TRBV18 and TRBJ2-7; possibly TRBD1 or TRBD2 for D (6 bases each). Sequences were obtained from blood, either unsorted or a sorted T cell fraction (not recorded which). The CDR3 region is CASSPQGGIYEQYF. The CDR3 region has the DNA TGTGCCAGCTCACCACAGGGGGGAATCTACGAGCAGTACTTC.